A selection of T cell receptor beta chains follows, all from one sample in a study of blood T cell repertoires in COVID-19. Clones were sequenced by immunoSEQ multiplex PCR, and TCRdb holds only the in-frame ones, with some missing. The sample records some 150,000 clones, 85% to 90% being singletons. Sequencing input: peripheral blood. These receptors all come from a human donor in a cohort sampled during active COVID-19. Each CDR3 is given with its conserved first and last residue. The D gene is left open where the match is weak. Clone size is shown for a subset of rows, as once, few, many or a class of expanded clone.

d_call j_call v_call clone_size cdr3_aa cdr3_nt
. TRBJ2-6 TRBV4-3 . CASSQVYFKGAGAAGANVLTF TGCGCCAGCAGCCAAGTCTATTTTAAGGGTGCGGGGGCAGCTGGGGCCAACGTCCTGACTTTC
. TRBJ2-3 TRBV4-3 . CASSQESDSTDTQYF TGCGCCAGCAGCCAAGAGTCAGATAGCACAGATACGCAGTATTTT
. TRBJ1-2 TRBV18 . CASSPRQTANYGYTF TGTGCCAGCTCACCAAGACAGACCGCCAACTATGGCTACACCTTC
. TRBJ2-1 TRBV5-1 . CASSLQEPSSYNEQFF TGCGCCAGCAGCTTGCAGGAACCGAGCTCCTACAATGAGCAGTTCTTC
. TRBJ1-1 TRBV29-1 . CSAFFRGHTEAFF TGCAGCGCCTTCTTCAGGGGTCACACTGAAGCTTTCTTT
TRBD1 TRBJ1-1 TRBV4-3 . CASSQEPTGANTEAFF TGCGCCAGCAGCCAAGAACCGACAGGGGCGAACACTGAAGCTTTCTTT
TRBD2 TRBJ2-7 TRBV4-1 few CASSQPSGGPGEQYF TGCGCCAGCAGCCAACCTAGCGGGGGCCCAGGCGAGCAGTACTTC
TRBD1 TRBJ1-2 TRBV28 few CATLDRGDYGYTF TGTGCCACCCTGGACAGGGGGGACTATGGCTACACCTTC
. TRBJ1-4 TRBV6-5 . CASSSGRDNEKLFF TGTGCCAGCAGCTCGGGGAGGGATAATGAAAAACTGTTTTTT
. TRBJ1-4 TRBV4-2 . CASSRNDNGINEKLFF TGTGCCAGCAGCCGGAACGACAATGGAATCAATGAAAAACTGTTTTTT